These 14 T cell receptor beta chains were sequenced from one sample in a study of T cells in Graves' hyperthyroidism and ophthalmopathy. Using RNA transcripts as the source, TCR beta CDR3 regions were amplified. During a first-round RT-PCR of the TCR CDR3, the HTBI primer set was used. Each CDR3 protein is one row after TCRdb ran MiXCR on the multiplex PCR reads. The sample records a few hundred thousand distinct CDR3 sequences, 15% to 19% being singletons. What was sequenced was blood. The receptor set was obtained from a woman aged 25 to 39 with Graves' hyperthyroidism.

This clonotype was recorded a few times. The chain joins TRBV6-1 to TRBJ2-3; 8 bases agree with TRBD1. Germline V lookup: CDR1 MNHNS, CDR2 SASEGT. The CDR3 runs to 12 residues. After removal of 6 bases from V and 6 bases from J, the junction contained 2 bases not matched to a gene. The CDR3 here is CASRTGVDTQYF. The CDR3 DNA reads as TGTGCCAGCAGGACAGGGGTTGATACGCAGTATTTT.

The V gene is TRBV19, the J gene TRBJ1-5, with 10 bases aligning to TRBD1. Germline CDR1 LNHDA, CDR2 SQIVND (reference sequence). The ends lost 2 bases at V and 7 bases at J; junction bases unmatched: 8. CDR3 length: 16 amino acids. The CDR3 DNA follows: TGTGCCAGTAGTATAATCCCGGGACAGGGGATACAGCCCCAGCATTTT. Translation: CASSIIPGQGIQPQHF.

This clonotype was observed a handful of times. This chain uses TRBV6-1 with TRBJ2-3; 12 bases line up with TRBD2. V was clipped by 4 bases and J by 0 bases; unmatched bases: 5. Per the germline V gene, CDR1 is MNHNS and CDR2 is SASEGT. This CDR3 spans 17 amino acids. CDR3 nucleotide sequence: TGTGCCAGCAGTGGACTAGCGGGAGATACTAGCACAGATACGCAGTATTTT. This codes for CASSGLAGDTSTDTQYF.

This clonotype was counted between two and nine times. V and J are TRBV12-3 or TRBV12-4 and TRBJ1-6; no clear D gene. There are 13 residues in the CDR3. V lost 9 bases to trimming and J lost 8 bases, with 14 bases between them. CDR3 amino acids: CASSRRRDSPLHF. The CDR3 DNA reads TGTGCCAGTTCCCGGCGACGAGATTCACCCCTCCACTTT.

This clonotype came up many times. V usage is TRBV2 and J usage is TRBJ1-1; maybe TRBD1 (5 bases). V lost 8 bases and J lost 8, with 12 bases in between. CDR3 size: 11 residues. Germline-derived CDR1 and CDR2 are SNHLY and FYNNEI. The DNA of the CDR3 is TGTGCCAGCTGGGCCTACAGGGAAGCTTTCTTT. This codes for CASWAYREAFF.

The V call is TRBV7-2, the J call TRBJ2-7; 11 positions agree with TRBD1. The germline CDR1 and CDR2 sequences are SGHTA and FQGNSA. The CDR3 runs 16 residues. With 1 base clipped from V and 3 bases from J, the junction kept 5 bases outside the gene matches. This CDR3 reads CASSLGGQGAFYEQYF. In nucleotides, the CDR3 is TGTGCCAGCAGCTTAGGAGGACAGGGGGCCTTCTACGAGCAGTACTTC.

This chain uses TRBV4-1 with TRBJ2-1, with 8 positions matching TRBD2. Trimming took 7 bases from V and 10 from J; bases not matched to a gene: 15. The CDR3 runs to 15 residues. Germline values: CDR1 MGHRA, CDR2 YSYEKL. The CDR3 here is CASIPAGGPVSEQFF. CDR3 bases: TGCGCCAGCATCCCTGCGGGAGGACCCGTATCGGAGCAGTTCTTC.

This clonotype occurred many times. The rearrangement uses TRBV12-3 or TRBV12-4 and TRBJ1-5, with D possibly being TRBD1 (5 bases). The CDR3 totals 15 residues. The germline V and J ends were trimmed by 3 bases and 6 bases, with 15 bases remaining between them. The CDR3 DNA is TGTGCCAGCAGTTTTGTATCCGGGGGTGGTCAGCCCCAGCATTTT. It encodes CASSFVSGGGQPQHF.

This clonotype was picked up many times. The chain links TRBV20-1 to TRBJ2-7; TRBD1 might be the D (6 bases). In germline, CDR1 is DFQATT, CDR2 SNEGSKA (reference sequence). The CDR3 consists of 13 residues. Between the trimmed V and J ends, which lost 7 bases and 0 bases, there was a span of 13 bases. The CDR3 coding sequence is TGCAGTGTCACAGGGCCGAGCTCCTACGAGCAGTACTTC. Residues: CSVTGPSSYEQYF.

With regard to this clonotype: A much larger clone differs from this one at a single base, so this may be a read error. The V gene is TRBV6-8, the J gene TRBJ1-2; maybe TRBD1 (5 bases). CDR1 and CDR2 (germline): MNHGY, SAAAGT. The CDR3 covers 13 residues. Trimming pared 2 bases from V and 1 base from J, leaving 5 bases between. CDR3 sequence: CASSYDSNYGYTF. Written as DNA, the CDR3 is TGTGCCAGCAGTTACGACAGTAACTATGGCTACACCTTC.

The V gene is TRBV4-3, the J gene TRBJ2-1; 15 bases agree with TRBD2. Germline V CDR1 and CDR2: LGHNA, YSLEER. This CDR3 contains 17 residues. V trimming: 3 bases; J trimming: 7 bases; junction bases outside the gene matches: 7. In DNA form, the CDR3 reads TGCGCCAGCAGCCATTTCGTGGGGACTAGCGGGAGGAATGAGCAGTTCTTC. The encoded protein is CASSHFVGTSGRNEQFF.

The V call is TRBV6-9, the J call TRBJ2-7; either TRBD1 or TRBD2 may fit D (6 bases each). Judging by the DNA end, TRBJ2-1 fits better; the J call may be wrong. The CDR3 runs to 14 residues. Germline-derived CDR1 and CDR2 are MNHGY and SVAAGI. DNA for the CDR3: TGTGCCAGCAGTTACCTGGGGGGCTCCTACGAGCAGTTCTTC. It specifies CASSYLGGSYEQFF.

This clonotype has more than one count but fewer than ten. V usage is TRBV10-3 and J usage is TRBJ2-1, with 7 positions matching TRBD2. This CDR3 comprises 17 residues. Germline CDR1 reads ENHRY; CDR2 reads SYGVKD. V shed 0 bases, J shed 1 base, and the junction held 6 bases outside the gene matches. CDR3 loop: CAISESAREASYNEQFF. CDR3 nucleotide sequence: TGTGCCATCAGTGAGTCGGCCCGGGAGGCTTCCTACAATGAGCAGTTCTTC.

The sample holds many counts of this clonotype. The chain joins TRBV11-2 to TRBJ2-1, with TRBD2 matching 14 bases. The CDR3 spans 16 residues. The germline gives CDR1 SGHAT, CDR2 FQNNGV. The ends lost 1 base at V and 6 bases at J; junction bases unmatched: 2. As DNA, the CDR3 is TGTGCCAGCAGCTTAGTTGGGACTAGCGGGAGCAATGAGCAGTTCTTC. Its protein product is CASSLVGTSGSNEQFF.